Each of the 8 T cell receptor beta chains below was sequenced from the same sample in a study of molecular identifiers for immune sequencing clone quantification. Each CDR3 protein is one row after TCRdb ran MiXCR on the PCR reads. The repertoire holds about half a million distinct CDR3 sequences, with approximately 25% as singletons. The sample was naive CD8+ T cells from blood, with Jurkat cell RNA spiked in. Subset given: FACS-sorted CD8+CD4-CCR7+CD45RA+ naive T cells. These receptors originate from a human donor in good health. Some libraries in this study had Jurkat cell RNA spiked in.

The rearrangement uses TRBV13 and TRBJ2-7, with TRBD2 matching 15 bases. Looked up from germline, CDR1 is PRHDT and CDR2 is FYEKMQ (reference sequence). The CDR3 contains 16 residues. V was clipped by 5 bases and J by 4 bases; unmatched bases: 6. The CDR3 loop reads CASSPDGTSGRYEQYF. The CDR3 bases are TGTGCCAGCAGCCCAGACGGGACTAGCGGGAGGTACGAGCAGTACTTC.

On this clonotype itself: Given a much more abundant clone one base away, this may be a read error. The chain is built from TRBV7-7 and TRBJ1-5; 7 bases fit TRBD1. In germline, CDR1 is SSHAT, CDR2 FNYEAQ (reference sequence). This CDR3 spans 13 amino acids. The CDR3 region is CAGSRGTDQPQHF. The CDR3 DNA reads TGTGCCGGCAGCCGTGGGACAGATCAGCCCCAGCATTTT.

The rearrangement uses TRBV6-2 or TRBV6-3 and TRBJ2-3; TRBD1 matches at 8 bases. This CDR3 spans 16 amino acids. V was clipped by 2 bases and J by 6 bases; unmatched bases: 10. The germline gives CDR1 MNHEY, CDR2 SVGEGT. As DNA, the CDR3 is TGTGCCAGCAGTTACGAGCAGGGGGCGGCTTACGATACGCAGTATTTT. This sequence encodes CASSYEQGAAYDTQYF.

The chain couples TRBV12-3 or TRBV12-4 to TRBJ2-7; D possibly matches TRBD1 or TRBD2 (5 bases each). The V gene lost 1 base and the J gene lost 2 bases, with 9 bases spanning the gap. The CDR3 is 14 residues long. The CDR3 region has the DNA TGTGCCAGCAGTTTAGGGGACGCTGCCTACGAGCAGTACTTC. Translation gives CASSLGDAAYEQYF.

This clonotype occurred a few times. V gene TRBV3-1 combines with J gene TRBJ2-7; D perhaps matches TRBD1 (6 bases). Trimming pared 5 bases from V and 3 bases from J, leaving 11 bases between. Germline CDR1 LGHDT, CDR2 YNNKEL (reference sequence). This CDR3 region has 13 residues. CDR3 bases: TGTGCCAGCAGCGAAGGACAGTTCTACGAGCAGTACTTC. Translating gives CASSEGQFYEQYF.

The V and J genes are TRBV7-9 and TRBJ2-2; the match to TRBD1 covers 7 bases. The junction had 3 bases not matched to a gene; V was cut back by 8 bases and J by 0 bases. The CDR3 has 14 residues. Per germline, CDR1 SEHNR and CDR2 FQNEAQ (reference sequence). The CDR3 spells CASLTGANTGELFF. The CDR3 bases are TGTGCCAGCTTAACAGGGGCGAACACCGGGGAGCTGTTTTTT.

In the case of this clonotype: Sequence at one end of the junction differs from germline and may be a read error. The chain recombines TRBV6-2 or TRBV6-3 with TRBJ1-1, with 9 bases aligning to TRBD1. CDR1 is MNHEY and CDR2 is SVGEGT in the germline V gene. The CDR3 loop spans 15 amino acids. The CDR3 loop is CASSYGQGRNTGAFF. In DNA, the CDR3 is TGTGCCAGCAGTTACGGACAGGGGAGGAACACTGGAGCTTTCTTT.

This chain connects TRBV19 to TRBJ2-7; the D gene is possibly TRBD2 (6 bases). The CDR3 consists of 14 residues. V was pared by 5 bases and J by 2 bases, with 13 bases between. Looked up from germline, CDR1 is LNHDA and CDR2 is SQIVND (reference sequence). The CDR3 DNA reads TGTGCCAGTAGTTTTGGGGGGAAGACCTACGAGCAGTACTTC. The encoded protein is CASSFGGKTYEQYF.